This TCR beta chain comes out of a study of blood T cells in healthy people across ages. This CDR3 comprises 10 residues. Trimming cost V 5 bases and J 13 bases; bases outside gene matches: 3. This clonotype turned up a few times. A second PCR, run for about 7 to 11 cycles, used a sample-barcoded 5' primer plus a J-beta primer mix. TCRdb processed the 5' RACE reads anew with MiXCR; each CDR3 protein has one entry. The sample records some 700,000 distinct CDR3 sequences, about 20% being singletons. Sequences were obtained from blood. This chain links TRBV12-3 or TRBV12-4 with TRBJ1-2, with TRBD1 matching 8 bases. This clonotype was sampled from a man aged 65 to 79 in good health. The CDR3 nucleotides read TGTGCCAGCAGTACAGGGGGACCCACCTTC. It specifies CASSTGGPTF.